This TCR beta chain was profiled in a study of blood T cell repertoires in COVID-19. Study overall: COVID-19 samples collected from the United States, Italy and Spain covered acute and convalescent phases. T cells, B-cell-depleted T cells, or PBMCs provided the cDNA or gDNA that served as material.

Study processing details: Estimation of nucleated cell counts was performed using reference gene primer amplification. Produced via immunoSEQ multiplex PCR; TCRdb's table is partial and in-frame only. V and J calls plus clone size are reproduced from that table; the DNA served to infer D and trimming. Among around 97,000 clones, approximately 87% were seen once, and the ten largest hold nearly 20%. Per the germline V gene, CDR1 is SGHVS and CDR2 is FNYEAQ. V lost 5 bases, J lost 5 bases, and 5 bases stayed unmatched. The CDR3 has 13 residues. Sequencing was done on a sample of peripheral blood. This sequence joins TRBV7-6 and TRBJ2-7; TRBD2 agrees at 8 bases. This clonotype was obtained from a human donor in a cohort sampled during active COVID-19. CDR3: CASSSREGHEQYF. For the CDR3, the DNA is TGTGCCAGCAGCAGCCGGGAGGGCCACGAGCAGTACTTC. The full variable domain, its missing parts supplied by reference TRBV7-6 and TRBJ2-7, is GAGVSQSPRYKVTKRGQDVALRCDPISGHVSLYWYRQALGQGPEFLTYFNYEAQQDKSGLPNDRFSAERPEGSISTLTIQRTEQRDSAMYRCASSSREGHEQYFGPGTRLTVT.